This T cell receptor (beta chain) appears in the sequencing data of a study of blood T cell repertoires in COVID-19. At the level of the study: The samples span acute and convalescent COVID-19 from the United States, Italy and Spain. Sources were T cells, B-cell-depleted T cells, or PBMCs; the material itself was cDNA or gDNA.

Germline V lookup: CDR1 GTSNPN, CDR2 SVGIG (reference sequence). Trimming shortened V by 1 base and J by 6 bases, and 8 bases separated the two germline ends. This CDR3 is 12 amino acids long. This clone was recorded a few times. In the study's own analysis: Estimation of nucleated cell counts relied on the amplification of reference gene primers. The data were produced by immunoSEQ multiplex PCR, yet TCRdb's version contains in-frame clones alone and is incomplete. Clone size and V and J calls were adopted from that table, with D and trimming inferred from the DNA. The data hold about 150,000 clones, with about four fifths observed a single time.

V is TRBV30 and J is TRBJ2-3; no definite D call. Sample: peripheral blood. The receptor comes from an older woman with acute or convalescent COVID-19. In nucleotides, the CDR3 is TGTGCCTGGAGTGGGCCGTCGGATACGCAGTATTTT. This gives the protein CAWSGPSDTQYF.